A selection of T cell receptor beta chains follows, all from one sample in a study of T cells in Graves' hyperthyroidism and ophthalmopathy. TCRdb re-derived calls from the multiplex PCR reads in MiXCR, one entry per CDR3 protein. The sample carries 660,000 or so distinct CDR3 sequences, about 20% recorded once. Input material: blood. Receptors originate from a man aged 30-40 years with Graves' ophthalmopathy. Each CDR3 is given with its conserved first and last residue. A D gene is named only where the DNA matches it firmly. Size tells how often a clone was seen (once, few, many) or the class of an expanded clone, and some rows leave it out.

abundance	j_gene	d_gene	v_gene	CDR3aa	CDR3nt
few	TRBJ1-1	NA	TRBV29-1	CSVGGQETEAFF	TGCAGCGTTGGGGGACAAGAGACTGAAGCTTTCTTT
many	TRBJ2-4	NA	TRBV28	CASSLSGGVDIQYF	TGTGCCAGCAGTTTATCAGGGGGGGTGGACATTCAGTACTTC
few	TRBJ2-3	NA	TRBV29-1	CSVGLGGSTDTQYF	TGCAGCGTTGGCCTCGGCGGGAGCACAGATACGCAGTATTTT
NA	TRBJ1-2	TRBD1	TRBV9	CASTERDRGPDYGYTF	TGTGCCAGCACGGAACGAGACAGGGGGCCTGACTATGGCTACACCTTC
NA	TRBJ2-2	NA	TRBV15	CATSRDLSGELFF	TGTGCCACCAGCAGAGATCTGTCCGGGGAGCTGTTTTTT
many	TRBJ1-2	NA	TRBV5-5	CASSWGQILAGYTF	TGTGCCAGCAGCTGGGGGCAGATCCTTGCCGGCTACACCTTC
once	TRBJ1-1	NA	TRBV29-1	CSCNMGPATEAFF	TGCAGCTGTAATATGGGACCTGCCACTGAAGCTTTCTTT
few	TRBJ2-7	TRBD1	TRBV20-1	CSARDDSRDRDIYGQYF	TGCAGTGCTAGAGATGATAGCCGGGACAGGGACATTTATGGGCAGTACTTC
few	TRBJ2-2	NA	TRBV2	CASSQRGNTGKLFF	TGTGCCAGCAGTCAGAGGGGGAACACCGGGAAGCTGTTTTTT
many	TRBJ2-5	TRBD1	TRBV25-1	CASSESNRGVWETQYF	TGTGCCAGCAGTGAATCTAACAGGGGCGTGTGGGAGACCCAGTACTTC
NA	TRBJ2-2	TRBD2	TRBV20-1	CSASPGLAGIAGELFF	TGCAGTGCCTCCCCGGGACTAGCGGGAATCGCCGGGGAGCTGTTTTTT
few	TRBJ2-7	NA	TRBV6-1	CASSELGVVREQYF	TGTGCCAGCAGTGAGTTGGGAGTGGTCCGCGAGCAGTACTTC
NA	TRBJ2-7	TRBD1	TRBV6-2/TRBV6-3	CASSTGQGATYEQYF	TGTGCCAGCAGCACCGGACAGGGCGCTACCTACGAGCAGTACTTC
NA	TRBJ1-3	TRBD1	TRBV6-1	CASSVQGGAGNTIYF	TGTGCCAGCAGTGTCCAGGGGGGGGCTGGAAACACCATATATTTT
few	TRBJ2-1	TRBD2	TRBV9	CASSLTRKRGTGLAGGLYNEQFF	TGTGCCAGCAGCCTAACCCGGAAAAGGGGGACGGGACTAGCGGGAGGACTGTACAATGAGCAGTTCTTC
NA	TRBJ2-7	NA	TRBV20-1	CSAADRSTSYEQYF	TGCAGTGCTGCAGACAGGTCCACTTCCTACGAGCAGTACTTC
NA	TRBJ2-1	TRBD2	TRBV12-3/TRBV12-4	CASSPGLAGGDEQFF	TGTGCCAGCAGCCCCGGACTAGCGGGAGGAGATGAGCAGTTCTTC
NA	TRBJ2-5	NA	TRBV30	CAWSLGRETQYF	TGTGCCTGGAGTTTGGGAAGAGAGACCCAGTACTTC
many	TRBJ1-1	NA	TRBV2	CASSGPANTEAFF	TGTGCCAGCAGCGGCCCAGCGAACACTGAAGCTTTCTTT
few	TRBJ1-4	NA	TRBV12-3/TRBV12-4	CASSFSAIATNEKLFF	TGTGCCAGCAGTTTCTCGGCAATTGCAACTAATGAAAAACTGTTTTTT
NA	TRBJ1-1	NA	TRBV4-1	CASSQDAESTEAFF	TGCGCCAGCAGCCAAGATGCGGAGTCGACTGAAGCTTTCTTT
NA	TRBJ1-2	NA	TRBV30	CACPVKGGYTF	TGTGCCTGTCCCGTCAAGGGTGGCTACACCTTC
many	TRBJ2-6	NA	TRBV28	CASRQRQPGANVLTF	TGTGCCAGCAGACAGCGACAGCCTGGGGCCAACGTCCTGACTTTC
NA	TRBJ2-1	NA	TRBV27	CASRALNEQFF	TGTGCCAGCAGGGCGCTTAATGAGCAGTTCTTC
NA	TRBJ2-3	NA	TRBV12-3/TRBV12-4	CASSVPLRPRTQQYF	TGTGCCAGCAGTGTCCCCCTTAGGCCGAGAACCCAGCAGTATTTT
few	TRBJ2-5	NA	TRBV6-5	CASSYPGNWETQYF	TGTGCCAGCAGTTACCCGGGGAACTGGGAGACCCAGTACTTC
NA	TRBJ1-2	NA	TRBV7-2	CASSWKADYGYTF	TGTGCCAGCAGCTGGAAAGCCGACTATGGCTACACCTTC
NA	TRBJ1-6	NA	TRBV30	CAGNEGTLSSPLHF	TGTGCCGGCAACGAGGGAACGTTGAGTTCACCCCTCCACTTT
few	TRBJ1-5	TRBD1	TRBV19	CASGTGSNQPQHF	TGTGCCAGTGGGACAGGGAGCAATCAGCCCCAGCATTTT
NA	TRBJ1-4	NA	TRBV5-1	CASSPGRGFNEKLFF	TGCGCCAGCAGCCCTGGAAGAGGTTTTAATGAAAAACTGTTTTTT
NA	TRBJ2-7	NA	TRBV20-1	CSATTGTSVYEQYF	TGCAGTGCTACTACCGGGACCAGTGTCTACGAGCAGTACTTC
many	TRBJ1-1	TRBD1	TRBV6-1	CASRYRGRAFF	TGTGCCAGCAGGTACAGGGGGAGGGCTTTCTTT
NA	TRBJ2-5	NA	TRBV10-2	CASSESGIQETQYF	TGCGCCAGCAGTGAGTCGGGAATTCAAGAGACCCAGTACTTC
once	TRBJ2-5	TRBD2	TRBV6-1	CASSGTSGLETQYF	TGTGCCAGCAGTGGGACTAGCGGACTAGAGACCCAGTACTTC
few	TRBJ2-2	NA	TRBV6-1	CASSSSRTGSGELFF	TGTGCCAGCAGTTCTTCCCGTACAGGGTCCGGGGAGCTGTTTTTT
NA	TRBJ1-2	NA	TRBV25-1	CASSEYYGYGYTF	TGTGCCAGCAGTGAATATTACGGCTATGGCTACACCTTC
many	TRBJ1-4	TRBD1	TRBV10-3	CAMSQGDEKLFF	TGTGCCATGAGCCAGGGGGATGAAAAACTGTTTTTT
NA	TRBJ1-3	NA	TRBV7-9	CASSLGGRGNTIYF	TGTGCCAGCAGCTTAGGGGGGCGAGGAAACACCATATATTTT
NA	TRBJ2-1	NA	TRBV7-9	CASSLDSASYNEQFF	TGTGCCAGCAGCTTAGACTCGGCTTCCTACAATGAGCAGTTCTTC
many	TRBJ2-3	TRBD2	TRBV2	CASSEAVAGVGTDTQYF	TGTGCCAGCAGTGAAGCAGTAGCGGGAGTTGGCACAGATACGCAGTATTTT
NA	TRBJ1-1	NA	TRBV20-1	CSARVAGGHDTEAFF	TGCAGTGCTAGAGTGGCCGGGGGTCACGACACTGAAGCTTTCTTT
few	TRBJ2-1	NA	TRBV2	CASCGTPGYNEQFF	TGTGCCAGCTGCGGGACACCTGGTTACAATGAGCAGTTCTTC